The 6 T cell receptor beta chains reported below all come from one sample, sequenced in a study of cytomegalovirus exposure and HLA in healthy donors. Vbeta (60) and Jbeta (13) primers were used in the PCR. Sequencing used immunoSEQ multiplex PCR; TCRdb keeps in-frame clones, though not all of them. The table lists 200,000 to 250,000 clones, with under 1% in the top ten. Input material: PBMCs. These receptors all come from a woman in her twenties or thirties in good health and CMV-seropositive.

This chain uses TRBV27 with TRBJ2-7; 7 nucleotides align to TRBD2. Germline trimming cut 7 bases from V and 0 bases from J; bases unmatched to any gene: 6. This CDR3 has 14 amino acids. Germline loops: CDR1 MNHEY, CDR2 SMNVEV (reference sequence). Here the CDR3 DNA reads TGTGCCAGCACCAGGACTAGTCACTCCTACGAGCAGTACTTC. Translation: CASTRTSHSYEQYF.

The CDR3 sequence is CASSEYSTFNEQFF. Written as DNA, the CDR3 is TGTGCCAGCAGTGAATATTCCACTTTCAATGAGCAGTTCTTC. The chain carries TRBV25-1 and TRBJ2-1, with D uncertain. This CDR3 is built from 14 residues. CDR1 MGHDK and CDR2 SYGVNS come from the germline V gene. V lost 0 bases to trimming and J lost 6 bases, with 9 bases between them. Supplemented by reference TRBV25-1 and TRBJ2-1, the full variable domain reads EADIYQTPRYLVIGTGKKITLECSQTMGHDKMYWYQQDPGMELHLIHYSYGVNSTEKGDLSSESTVSRIRTEHFPLTLESARPSHTSQYLCASSEYSTFNEQFFGPGTRLTVL.

The CDR3 region has the DNA TGTGCCAGCAGTGAAGCATCAGGGGCCTACGAGCAGTACTTC. Translating it yields CASSEASGAYEQYF. J is TRBJ2-7 and V is TRBV6-1; D is perhaps TRBD1 (6 bases). The CDR3 has 14 residues. The germline V gene encodes CDR1 MNHNS and CDR2 SASEGT. The V gene lost 0 bases and the J gene lost 2 bases, with 8 bases spanning the gap.

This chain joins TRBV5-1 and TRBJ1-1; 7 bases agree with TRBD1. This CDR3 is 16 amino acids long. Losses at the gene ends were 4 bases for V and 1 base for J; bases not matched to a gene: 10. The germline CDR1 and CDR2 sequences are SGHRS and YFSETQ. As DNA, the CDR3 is TGCGCCAGCAGCAGTAACCCGGGACAGAAGAACACTGAAGCTTTCTTT. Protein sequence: CASSSNPGQKNTEAFF.

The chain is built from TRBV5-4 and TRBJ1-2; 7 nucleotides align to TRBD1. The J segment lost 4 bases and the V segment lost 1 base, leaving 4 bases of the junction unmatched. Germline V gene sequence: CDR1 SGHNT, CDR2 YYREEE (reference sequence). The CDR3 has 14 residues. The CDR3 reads CASSLTGTVYGYTF. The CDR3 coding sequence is TGTGCCAGCAGCTTGACGGGGACAGTCTATGGCTACACCTTC.

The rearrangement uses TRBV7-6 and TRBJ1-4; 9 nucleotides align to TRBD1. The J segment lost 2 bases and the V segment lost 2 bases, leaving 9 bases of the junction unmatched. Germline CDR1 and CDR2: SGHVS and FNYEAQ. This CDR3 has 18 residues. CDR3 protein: CASSLKGQGHTTNEKLFF. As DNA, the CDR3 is TGTGCCAGCAGCTTAAAGGGACAGGGACATACGACTAATGAAAAACTGTTTTTT.